This TCR beta chain is drawn from a study of T cell responses to AZD1222 COVID-19 vaccine. To note about this clone: No antigen is known for it.

Points from the study as a whole: Repertoire sampling happened only post peak T cell response. CD4 TCRs associated with vaccination spanned spike, dominating at 160-218 and 743-854. Only a handful of individuals given AZD1222 were seropositive at baseline. Recipients of two AZD1222 doses showed rising Spike-specific TCR breadth and depth.

CDR3 length: 14 residues. Trimming cost V 4 bases and J 4 bases; bases outside gene matches: 5. The V gene's germline CDR1 is SGHNT and CDR2 YYREEE (reference sequence). Produced via immunoSEQ multiplex PCR; TCRdb's table is partial and in-frame only. The sample holds around 84,000 clones, around 90% seen once. The source of this sequence is an adult in good health. This chain connects TRBV5-4 to TRBJ1-1; TRBD1 aligns across 9 bases. Source: peripheral blood, taken on day 0 of MenACWY control vaccination. The CDR3 is CASSVRQGGTEAFF. CDR3 coding DNA: TGTGCCAGCAGCGTGCGACAGGGGGGCACTGAAGCTTTCTTT. Based on the CDR3 plus reference TRBV5-4 and TRBJ1-1, the full variable domain is ETGVTQSPTHLIKTRGQQVTLRCSSQSGHNTVSWYQQALGQGPQFIFQYYREEENGRGNFPPRFSGLQFPNYSSELNVNALELDDSALYLCASSVRQGGTEAFFGQGTRLTVV.